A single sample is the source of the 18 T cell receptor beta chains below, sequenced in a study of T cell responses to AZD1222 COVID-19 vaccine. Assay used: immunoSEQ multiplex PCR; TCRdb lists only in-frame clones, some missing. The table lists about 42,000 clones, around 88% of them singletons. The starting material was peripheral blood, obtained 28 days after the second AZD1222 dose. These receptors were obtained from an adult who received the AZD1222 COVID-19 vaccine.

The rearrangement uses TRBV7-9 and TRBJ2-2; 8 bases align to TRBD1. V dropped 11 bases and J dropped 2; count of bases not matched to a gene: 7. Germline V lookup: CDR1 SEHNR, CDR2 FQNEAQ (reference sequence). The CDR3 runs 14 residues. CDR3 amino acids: CADRQGPNTGELFF. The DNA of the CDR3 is TGTGCCGACAGACAGGGGCCCAACACCGGGGAGCTGTTTTTT.

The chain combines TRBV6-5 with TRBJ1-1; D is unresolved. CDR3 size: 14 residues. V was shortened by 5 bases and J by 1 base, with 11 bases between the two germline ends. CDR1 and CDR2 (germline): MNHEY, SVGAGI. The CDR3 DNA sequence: TGTGCCAGCAGTCCTAGCAACAGGAACACTGAAGCTTTCTTT. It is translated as CASSPSNRNTEAFF.

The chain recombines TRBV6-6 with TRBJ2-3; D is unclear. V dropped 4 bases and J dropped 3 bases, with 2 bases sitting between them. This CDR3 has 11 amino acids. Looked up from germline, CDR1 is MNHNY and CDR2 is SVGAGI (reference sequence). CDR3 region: CASSWTDTQYF. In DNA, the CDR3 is TGTGCCAGCAGTTGGACAGATACGCAGTATTTT.

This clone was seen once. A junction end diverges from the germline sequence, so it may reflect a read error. DNA for the CDR3: TGTGCCAGCAGTGAAAACAGACCCTCAGAGCACTTC. This gives the protein CASSENRPSEHF. The J gene is TRBJ2-7, the V gene TRBV6-1; D remains ambiguous. From germline, CDR1 is MNHNS and CDR2 SASEGT. There are 12 residues in the CDR3.

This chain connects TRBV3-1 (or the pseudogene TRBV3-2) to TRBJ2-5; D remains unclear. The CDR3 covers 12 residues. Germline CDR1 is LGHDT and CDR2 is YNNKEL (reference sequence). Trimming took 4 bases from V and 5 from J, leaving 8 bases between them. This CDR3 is CASSPLQETQYF. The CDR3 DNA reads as TGTGCCAGCAGCCCCCTCCAGGAGACCCAGTACTTC.

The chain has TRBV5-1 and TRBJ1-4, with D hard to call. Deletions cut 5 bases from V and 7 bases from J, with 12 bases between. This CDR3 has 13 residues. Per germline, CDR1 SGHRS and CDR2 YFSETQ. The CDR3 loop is CASSLNEGEKLFF. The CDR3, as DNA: TGCGCCAGCAGTCTGAATGAGGGTGAAAAACTGTTTTTT.

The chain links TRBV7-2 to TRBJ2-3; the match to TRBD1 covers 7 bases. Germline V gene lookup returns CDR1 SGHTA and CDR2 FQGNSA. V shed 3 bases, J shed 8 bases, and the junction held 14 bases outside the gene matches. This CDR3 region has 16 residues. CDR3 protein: CASSFETGSLSATQYF. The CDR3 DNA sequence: TGTGCCAGCAGCTTCGAGACAGGGTCTTTGTCAGCTACGCAGTATTTT.

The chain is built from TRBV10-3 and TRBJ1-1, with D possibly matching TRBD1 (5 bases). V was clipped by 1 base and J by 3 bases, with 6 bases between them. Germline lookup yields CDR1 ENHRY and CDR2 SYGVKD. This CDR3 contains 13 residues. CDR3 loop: CAISELGDTEAFF. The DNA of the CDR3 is TGTGCCATCAGTGAGTTAGGGGACACTGAAGCTTTCTTT.

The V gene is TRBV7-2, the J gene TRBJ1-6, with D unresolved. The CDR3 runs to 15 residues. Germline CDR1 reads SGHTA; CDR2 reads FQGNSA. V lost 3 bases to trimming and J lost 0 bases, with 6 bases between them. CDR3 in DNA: TGTGCCAGCAGCTTGCTAAGCTCCTATAATTCACCCCTCCACTTT. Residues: CASSLLSSYNSPLHF. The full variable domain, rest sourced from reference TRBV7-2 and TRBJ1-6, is GAGVSQSPSNKVTEKGKDVELRCDPISGHTALYWYRQSLGQGLEFLIYFQGNSAPDKSGLPSDRFSAERTGGSVSTLTIQRTQQEDSAVYLCASSLLSSYNSPLHFGNGTRLTVT.

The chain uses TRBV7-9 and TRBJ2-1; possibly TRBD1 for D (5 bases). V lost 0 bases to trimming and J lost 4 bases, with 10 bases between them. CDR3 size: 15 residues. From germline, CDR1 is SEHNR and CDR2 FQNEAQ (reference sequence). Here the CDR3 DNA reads TGTGCCAGCAGCTTAGCGCAGGGCGAGTACAATGAGCAGTTCTTC. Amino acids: CASSLAQGEYNEQFF.

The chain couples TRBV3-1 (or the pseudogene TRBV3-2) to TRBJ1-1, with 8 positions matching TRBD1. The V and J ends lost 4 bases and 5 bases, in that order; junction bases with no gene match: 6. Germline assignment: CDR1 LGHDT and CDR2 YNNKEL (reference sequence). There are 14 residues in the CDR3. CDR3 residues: CASSPRGRETEAFF. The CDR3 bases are TGTGCCAGCAGCCCCAGGGGGCGCGAGACTGAAGCTTTCTTT.

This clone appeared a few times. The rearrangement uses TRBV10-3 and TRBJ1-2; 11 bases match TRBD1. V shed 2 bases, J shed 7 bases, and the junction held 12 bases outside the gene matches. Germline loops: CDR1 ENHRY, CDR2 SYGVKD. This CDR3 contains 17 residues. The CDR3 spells CAISETQGQGARSGYTF. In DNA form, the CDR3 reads TGTGCCATCAGTGAGACCCAAGGACAGGGGGCACGTAGTGGCTACACCTTC.

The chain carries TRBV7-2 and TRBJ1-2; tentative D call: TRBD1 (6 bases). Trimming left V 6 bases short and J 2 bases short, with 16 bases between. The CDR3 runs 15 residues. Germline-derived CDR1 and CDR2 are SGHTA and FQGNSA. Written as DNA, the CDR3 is TGTGCCAGCAGACAAGGGGGAAGTGGAAACTATGGCTACACCTTC. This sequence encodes CASRQGGSGNYGYTF.

CDR3 in amino acids: CALRAGDQETQYF. DNA of the CDR3: TGCGCCCTCCGTGCAGGGGACCAAGAGACCCAGTACTTC. This chain links TRBV10-1 with TRBJ2-5, with a possible D match to TRBD1 (6 bases). The CDR3 is 13 residues long. V was pared by 11 bases and J by 0 bases, with 13 bases between. Germline V CDR1 and CDR2: WNHNN, SYGVQD (reference sequence).

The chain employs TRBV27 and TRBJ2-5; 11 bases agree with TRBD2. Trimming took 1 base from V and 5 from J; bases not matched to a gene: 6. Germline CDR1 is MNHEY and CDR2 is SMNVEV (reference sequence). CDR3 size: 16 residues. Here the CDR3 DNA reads TGTGCCAGCAGTTTATGGGGGACTAGCGGCTCTGAGACCCAGTACTTC. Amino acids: CASSLWGTSGSETQYF.

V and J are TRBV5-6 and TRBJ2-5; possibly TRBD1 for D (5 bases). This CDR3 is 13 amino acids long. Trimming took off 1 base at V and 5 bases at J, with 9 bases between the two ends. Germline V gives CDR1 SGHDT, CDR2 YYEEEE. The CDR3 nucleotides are TGTGCCAGCAGCTTGAGATCAGGGGAGACCCAGTACTTC. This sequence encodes CASSLRSGETQYF.

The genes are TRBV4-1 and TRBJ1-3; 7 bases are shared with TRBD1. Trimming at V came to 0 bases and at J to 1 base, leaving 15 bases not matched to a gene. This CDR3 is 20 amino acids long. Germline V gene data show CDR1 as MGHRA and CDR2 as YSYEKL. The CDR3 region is CASSQDAGDREIHSGNTIYF. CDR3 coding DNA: TGCGCCAGCAGCCAAGATGCGGGGGACAGAGAAATCCATTCTGGAAACACCATATATTTT.

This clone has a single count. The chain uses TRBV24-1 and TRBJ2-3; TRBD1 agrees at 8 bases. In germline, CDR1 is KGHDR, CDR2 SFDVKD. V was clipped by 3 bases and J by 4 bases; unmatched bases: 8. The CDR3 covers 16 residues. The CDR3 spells CATSDAGQGSADTQYF. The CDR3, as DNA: TGTGCCACCAGTGATGCAGGACAGGGAAGCGCAGATACGCAGTATTTT.